The T cell receptor (beta chain) described here comes from a study of T cells after yellow fever vaccination. This clonotype appeared many times. MiXCR, applied by TCRdb to the 5' RACE reads, yields one record per CDR3 protein. The sample has some 26,000 distinct CDR3 sequences; 3.4% are singletons. Germline V gives CDR1 SEHNR, CDR2 FQNEAQ (reference sequence). V shed 5 bases and J 4 bases; nucleotides not matched to a gene: 5. This CDR3 comprises 13 residues. Here the sequenced sample was PBMCs, either bulk or a sorted T-cell subset (CD4+, CD8+, memory, or dextramer-sorted; not recorded which), taken 45 days after the first yellow fever vaccination. The clonotype originates from a man younger than 35 who received the YFV17D yellow fever vaccine. The V call is TRBV7-9, the J call TRBJ2-7; TRBD1 matches 7 bases. CDR3 region: CASSPPTGYEQYF. The DNA for the CDR3 is TGTGCCAGCAGCCCACCGACAGGGTACGAGCAGTACTTC.